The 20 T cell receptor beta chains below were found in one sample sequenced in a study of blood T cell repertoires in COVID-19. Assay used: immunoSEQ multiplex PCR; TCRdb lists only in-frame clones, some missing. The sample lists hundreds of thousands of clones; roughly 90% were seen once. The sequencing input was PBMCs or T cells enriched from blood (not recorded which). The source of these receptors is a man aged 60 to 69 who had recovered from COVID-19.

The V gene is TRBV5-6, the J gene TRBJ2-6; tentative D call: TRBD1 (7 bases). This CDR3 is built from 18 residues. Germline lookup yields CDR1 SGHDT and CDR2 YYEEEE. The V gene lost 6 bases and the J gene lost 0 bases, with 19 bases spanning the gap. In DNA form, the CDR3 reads TGTGCCAGCATCAACGCGGGACAGCCTAGCTCTGGGGCCAACGTCCTGACTTTC. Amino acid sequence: CASINAGQPSSGANVLTF.

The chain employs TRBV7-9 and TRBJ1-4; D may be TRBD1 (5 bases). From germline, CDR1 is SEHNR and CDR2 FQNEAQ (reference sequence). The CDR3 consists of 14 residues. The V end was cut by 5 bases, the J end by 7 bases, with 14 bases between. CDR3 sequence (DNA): TGTGCCAGCAGCCCGGCGGGGGGTGGTGAAAAACTGTTTTTT. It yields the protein CASSPAGGGEKLFF.

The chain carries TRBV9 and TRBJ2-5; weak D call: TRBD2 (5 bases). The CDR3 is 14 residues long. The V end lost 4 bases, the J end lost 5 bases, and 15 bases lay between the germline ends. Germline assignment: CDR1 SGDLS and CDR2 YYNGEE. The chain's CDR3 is CASSIGGRGETQYF. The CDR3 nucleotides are TGTGCCAGCAGCATCGGCGGGCGAGGCGAGACCCAGTACTTC.

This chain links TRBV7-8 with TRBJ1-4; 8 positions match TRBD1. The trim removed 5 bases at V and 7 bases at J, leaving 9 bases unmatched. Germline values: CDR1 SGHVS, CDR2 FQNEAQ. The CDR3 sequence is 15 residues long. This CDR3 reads CASSRAGTGGEKLFF. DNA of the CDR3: TGTGCCAGCAGCCGCGCCGGGACAGGCGGTGAAAAACTGTTTTTT. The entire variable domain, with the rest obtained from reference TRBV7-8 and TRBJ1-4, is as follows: GAGVSQSPRYKVAKRGQDVALRCDPISGHVSLFWYQQALGQGPEFLTYFQNEAQLDKSGLPSDRFFAERPEGSVSTLKIQRTQQEDSAVYLCASSRAGTGGEKLFFGSGTQLSVL.

The CDR3 DNA sequence: TGTGCCAGCAGCGTCCTGTCTGGAAACACCATATATTTT. Translating gives CASSVLSGNTIYF. The chain uses TRBV9 and TRBJ1-3; D is unclear. Germline CDR1 is SGDLS and CDR2 is YYNGEE. The CDR3 spans 13 residues. The V end lost 2 bases, the J end lost 1 base, and 4 bases lay between the germline ends.

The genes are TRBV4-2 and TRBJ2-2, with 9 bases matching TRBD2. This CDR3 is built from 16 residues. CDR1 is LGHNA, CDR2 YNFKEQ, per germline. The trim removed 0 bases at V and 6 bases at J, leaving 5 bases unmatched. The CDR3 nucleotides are TGTGCCAGCAGCCAAGATGTGGCTAGCGGGGCCGGGGAGCTGTTTTTT. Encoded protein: CASSQDVASGAGELFF.

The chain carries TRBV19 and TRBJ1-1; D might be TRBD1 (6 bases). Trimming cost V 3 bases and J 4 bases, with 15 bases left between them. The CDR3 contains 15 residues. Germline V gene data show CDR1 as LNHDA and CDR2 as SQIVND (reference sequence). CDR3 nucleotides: TGTGCCAGTAGTATTAGGGGGACCCTAGGCACTGAAGCTTTCTTT. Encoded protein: CASSIRGTLGTEAFF.

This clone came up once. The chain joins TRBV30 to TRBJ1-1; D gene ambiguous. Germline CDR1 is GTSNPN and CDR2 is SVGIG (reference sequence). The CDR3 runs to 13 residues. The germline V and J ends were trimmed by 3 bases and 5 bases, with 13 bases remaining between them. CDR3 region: CAWSEGGSTEAFF. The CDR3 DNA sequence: TGTGCCTGGAGCGAGGGAGGGAGTACTGAAGCTTTCTTT.

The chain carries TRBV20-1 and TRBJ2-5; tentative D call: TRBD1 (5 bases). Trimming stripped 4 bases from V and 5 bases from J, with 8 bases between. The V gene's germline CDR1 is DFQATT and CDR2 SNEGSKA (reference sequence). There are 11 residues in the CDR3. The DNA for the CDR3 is TGCAGTGCTAACAAGGGGGAGACCCAGTACTTC. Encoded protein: CSANKGETQYF.

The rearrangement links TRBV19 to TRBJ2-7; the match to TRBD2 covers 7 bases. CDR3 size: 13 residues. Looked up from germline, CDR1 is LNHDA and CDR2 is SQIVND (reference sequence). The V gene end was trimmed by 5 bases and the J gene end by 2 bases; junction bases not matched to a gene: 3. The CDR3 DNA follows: TGTGCCAGTAGTGCCGGGACTACCTACGAGCAGTACTTC. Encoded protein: CASSAGTTYEQYF.

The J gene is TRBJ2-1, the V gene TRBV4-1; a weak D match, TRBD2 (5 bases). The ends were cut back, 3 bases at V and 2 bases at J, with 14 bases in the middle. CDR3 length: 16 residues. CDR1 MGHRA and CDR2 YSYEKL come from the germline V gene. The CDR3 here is CASSQLPARAYNEQFF. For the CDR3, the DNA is TGCGCCAGCAGCCAGCTCCCAGCGAGGGCCTACAATGAGCAGTTCTTC.

Written as DNA, the CDR3 is TGTGCCAGCAGTCAGGGGACAGGGGGGATGAACACTGAAGCTTTCTTT. Its protein product is CASSQGTGGMNTEAFF. This chain links TRBV6-2 or TRBV6-3 with TRBJ1-1; TRBD1 aligns across 11 bases. This CDR3 has 16 residues. Losses at the gene ends were 5 bases for V and 0 bases for J; bases not matched to a gene: 5. Looked up from germline, CDR1 is MNHEY and CDR2 is SVGEGT.

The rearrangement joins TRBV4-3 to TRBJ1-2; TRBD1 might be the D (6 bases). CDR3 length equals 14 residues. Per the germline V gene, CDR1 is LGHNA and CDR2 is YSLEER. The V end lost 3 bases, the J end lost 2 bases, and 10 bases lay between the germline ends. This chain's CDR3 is CASSHSQGNYGYTF. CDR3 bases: TGCGCCAGCAGCCATTCCCAGGGGAACTATGGCTACACCTTC.

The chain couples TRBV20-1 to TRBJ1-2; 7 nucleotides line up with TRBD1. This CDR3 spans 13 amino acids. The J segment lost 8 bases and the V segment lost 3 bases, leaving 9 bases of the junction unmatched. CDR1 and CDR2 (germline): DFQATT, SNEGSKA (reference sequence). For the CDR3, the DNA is TGCAGTGCTAGTCGGGACAGTCAAGTCGGCTACACCTTC. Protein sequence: CSASRDSQVGYTF.

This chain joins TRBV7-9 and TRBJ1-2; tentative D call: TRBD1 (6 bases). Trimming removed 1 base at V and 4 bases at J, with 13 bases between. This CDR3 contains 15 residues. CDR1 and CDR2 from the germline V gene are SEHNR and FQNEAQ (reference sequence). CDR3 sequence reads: CASSLGGGEGYGYTF. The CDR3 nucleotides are TGTGCCAGCAGCTTAGGCGGGGGCGAGGGCTATGGCTACACCTTC.

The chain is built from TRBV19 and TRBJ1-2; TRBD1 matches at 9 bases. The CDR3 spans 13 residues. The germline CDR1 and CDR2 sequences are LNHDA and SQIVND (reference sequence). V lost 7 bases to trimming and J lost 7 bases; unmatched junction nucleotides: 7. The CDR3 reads CASNNRDRAGYTF. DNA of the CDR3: TGTGCCAGTAATAACCGGGACAGGGCTGGCTACACCTTC.

The DNA of the CDR3 is TGTGCCTGGAGCTTCGGGTGGAACTATGGCTACACCTTC. This sequence encodes CAWSFGWNYGYTF. V gene TRBV30 combines with J gene TRBJ1-2; D remains ambiguous. V was shortened by 3 bases and J by 2 bases, with 10 bases between the two germline ends. Germline V gene sequence: CDR1 GTSNPN, CDR2 SVGIG (reference sequence). CDR3 size: 13 residues.

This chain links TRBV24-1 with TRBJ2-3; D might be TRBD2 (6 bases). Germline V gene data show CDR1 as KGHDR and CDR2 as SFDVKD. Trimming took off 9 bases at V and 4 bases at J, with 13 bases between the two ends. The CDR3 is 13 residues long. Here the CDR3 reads CATGTSPSDTQYF. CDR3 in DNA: TGTGCCACCGGTACTAGCCCCTCAGATACGCAGTATTTT.

CDR3 amino acids: CASSFQGLLGYTF. The CDR3 nucleotides read TGTGCCAGTAGCTTCCAGGGATTATTAGGCTACACCTTC. V is TRBV19 and J is TRBJ1-2; D may be TRBD1 (5 bases). This CDR3 has 13 amino acids. Germline loops: CDR1 LNHDA, CDR2 SQIVND (reference sequence). Trimming pared 6 bases from V and 8 bases from J, leaving 16 bases between.

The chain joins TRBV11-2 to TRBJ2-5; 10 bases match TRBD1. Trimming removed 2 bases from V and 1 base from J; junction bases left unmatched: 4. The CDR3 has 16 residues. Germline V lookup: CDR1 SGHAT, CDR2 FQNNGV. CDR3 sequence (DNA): TGTGCCAGCAGCTTAAGCGGGACAGGGGTCCAAGAGACCCAGTACTTC. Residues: CASSLSGTGVQETQYF.